The 20 T cell receptor beta chains below were found in one sample sequenced in a study of T cells expressing NK-cell markers. Reanalyzing the 5' RACE reads, TCRdb keeps one entry per CDR3 protein, without DNA. The record lists about 410,000 distinct CDR3 sequences, of which the ten most abundant hold roughly a tenth. Sequencing used blood T cells: a sorted CD56 or NKG2C T cell subset, CD4+ or CD8+ T cells, or bulk PBMC T cells (not recorded which). Receptors were obtained from a woman in her 50s in good health.

V and J are TRBV20-1 and TRBJ2-1; TCRdb designates TRBD2, a call that cannot be tested without DNA. CDR1 and CDR2 from the germline V gene are DFQATT and SNEGSKA (reference sequence). The CDR3 is 15 residues long. The CDR3 spells CSARDRLAGVLEQFF.

The chain links TRBV2 to TRBJ2-1. Per the germline V gene, CDR1 is SNHLY and CDR2 is FYNNEI. The CDR3 is 15 amino acids. This chain's CDR3 is CASSDFGSSYNEQFF.

The V and J genes are TRBV9 and TRBJ2-1; with no DNA, the TCRdb D assignment of TRBD2 cannot be verified. The CDR3 runs 15 residues. CDR1 SGDLS and CDR2 YYNGEE come from the germline V gene. This chain's CDR3 is CASSVLAGVVYEQFF.

The V and J genes are TRBV5-1 and TRBJ2-5; TCRdb's D call of TRBD2 is untestable without DNA. Germline V gives CDR1 SGHRS, CDR2 YFSETQ. This CDR3 region has 16 residues. This chain's CDR3 is CASSFGLAGVVETQYF.

The CDR3 region is CASSPPPTSGEQFF. J is TRBJ2-1 and V is TRBV28; TCRdb proposes TRBD2, but this gene call is untestable without DNA. Germline V CDR1 and CDR2: MDHEN, SYDVKM. The CDR3 has 14 residues. Filled out from reference TRBV28 and TRBJ2-1, the complete variable domain reads DVKVTQSSRYLVKRTGEKVFLECVQDMDHENMFWYRQDPGLGLRLIYFSYDVKMKEKGDIPEGYSVSREKKERFSLILESASTNQTSMYLCASSPPPTSGEQFFGPGTRLTVL.

This rearrangement joins TRBV28 to TRBJ1-2; TCRdb designates TRBD1, a call that cannot be tested without DNA. CDR1 and CDR2 from the germline V gene are MDHEN and SYDVKM. The CDR3 consists of 14 residues. The CDR3 loop reads CASTKGAGPVGYTF.

The V call is TRBV7-2, the J call TRBJ2-2. The germline CDR1 and CDR2 sequences are SGHTA and FQGNSA. The CDR3 length is 12 residues. The CDR3 reads CASRVDTGELFF.

The chain joins TRBV5-1 to TRBJ2-5; as DNA is missing, the TRBD2 call by TCRdb cannot be tested. The CDR3 runs 16 residues. Germline V gene data show CDR1 as SGHRS and CDR2 as YFSETQ. The CDR3 spells CASSLAGAAAQETQYF.

This chain links TRBV12-3 or TRBV12-4 with TRBJ2-2; no DNA is available, so the TRBD1 call from TCRdb remains unchecked. This CDR3 has 15 amino acids. CDR3: CASSGTGLNTGELFF.

V is TRBV15 and J is TRBJ2-1. This CDR3 is built from 15 residues. CDR1 LNHNV and CDR2 YYDKDF come from the germline V gene (reference sequence). The CDR3 is CATSNDESSYNEQFF.

The chain recombines TRBV20-1 with TRBJ2-5; absent DNA, TCRdb's TRBD2 call cannot be checked. Germline values: CDR1 DFQATT, CDR2 SNEGSKA (reference sequence). The CDR3 loop spans 14 amino acids. The CDR3 region is CSARRTIFEETQYF.

The chain couples TRBV29-1 to TRBJ1-2; no DNA is available, so the TRBD1 call from TCRdb remains unchecked. This CDR3 region has 13 residues. Germline-derived CDR1 and CDR2 are SQVTM and ANQGSEA. The CDR3 loop reads CSVDPGRNYGYTF.

The gene calls are TRBV12-3 or TRBV12-4 and TRBJ2-3; as DNA is missing, the TRBD2 call by TCRdb cannot be tested. This CDR3 contains 16 residues. Here the CDR3 reads CASSDDTSGYTDTQYF.

V is TRBV11-1 and J is TRBJ1-5. Germline lookup yields CDR1 SGHAT and CDR2 FQDESV (reference sequence). The CDR3 has 13 amino acids. The CDR3 region is CASSLAPGQPQHF.

The CDR3 region is CASSLLASKETQYF. V is TRBV5-1 and J is TRBJ2-5; TCRdb calls TRBD2, which cannot be checked without DNA. The CDR3 loop spans 14 amino acids. CDR1 and CDR2 (germline): SGHRS, YFSETQ.

The rearrangement links TRBV21-1 to TRBJ2-7; TCRdb returns TRBD1, unconfirmable since there is no DNA. TRBV21-1 has pseudogene status. This CDR3 has 15 residues. CDR3 loop: CASSQRGATTYEQYF.

This rearrangement joins TRBV11-1 to TRBJ2-4; TCRdb's assignment of TRBD2 cannot be checked, as there is no DNA. Germline V gene data show CDR1 as SGHAT and CDR2 as FQDESV (reference sequence). The CDR3 has 15 residues. CDR3 protein: CASSPTRGTVDIQYF.

The CDR3 spells CASSSLAGDEQFF. J is TRBJ2-1 and V is TRBV5-1; checking the TCRdb D call of TRBD2 is not possible without DNA. The CDR3 sequence is 13 residues long. Germline CDR1 SGHRS, CDR2 YFSETQ. Full variable domain (missing parts from reference TRBV5-1 and TRBJ2-1): KAGVTQTPRYLIKTRGQQVTLSCSPISGHRSVSWYQQTPGQGLQFLFEYFSETQRNKGNFPGRFSGRQFSNSRSEMNVSTLELGDSALYLCASSSLAGDEQFFGPGTRLTVL.

V usage is TRBV11-3 and J usage is TRBJ2-3; TCRdb lists TRBD2, though no DNA is available to test this call. CDR3 length: 16 amino acids. Germline loops: CDR1 SGHNT, CDR2 YENEEA. CDR3 sequence: CASSERGTSLTDTQYF.

The chain recombines TRBV20-1 with TRBJ2-1; TCRdb returns TRBD1, unconfirmable since there is no DNA. CDR1 DFQATT and CDR2 SNEGSKA come from the germline V gene (reference sequence). The CDR3 loop spans 16 amino acids. CDR3 residues: CSARLLGGGGYNEQFF.